A single sample is the source of the 2 T cell receptor beta chains below, sequenced in a study of vaccination effects on CD4 cells after COVID-19. Prior to sequencing, the ViraFEST assay stimulated PBMC with viral peptide pools, which expanded the antigen-specific CD4+ T cells. The culture ran for about 10 days, and then CD4+ T cells were isolated. In the vaccine recipients, nucleocapsid antibodies were negative and there was no prior SARS-CoV-2 infection. Assay used: immunoSEQ multiplex PCR; TCRdb lists only in-frame clones, some missing. The table shows about 73,000 clones, with roughly 74% occurring only once. What these receptors recognize is not known. Sequencing used CD4+ T cells from PBMCs cultured with HCoV-NL63 spike peptides, obtained before COVID-19 vaccination. These receptor sequences come from a human donor who received a COVID-19 vaccine.

V is TRBV29-1 and J is TRBJ2-5; 7 nucleotides align to TRBD1. Per the germline V gene, CDR1 is SQVTM and CDR2 is ANQGSEA. V lost 7 bases to trimming and J lost 1 base; unmatched junction nucleotides: 3. This CDR3 region has 12 residues. The CDR3 spells CSGGQFQETQYF. CDR3 nucleotide sequence: TGCAGCGGGGGACAGTTCCAAGAGACCCAGTACTTC.

This rearrangement joins TRBV6-4 to TRBJ2-7; D possibly uses TRBD1 or TRBD2 (5 bases each). CDR3 length equals 14 residues. Per germline, CDR1 MRHNA and CDR2 SNTAGT. Written as DNA, the CDR3 is TGTGCCAGCAGGGACTCCGGGACCTCCTACGAGCAGTACGTC. Translation gives CASRDSGTSYEQYV.